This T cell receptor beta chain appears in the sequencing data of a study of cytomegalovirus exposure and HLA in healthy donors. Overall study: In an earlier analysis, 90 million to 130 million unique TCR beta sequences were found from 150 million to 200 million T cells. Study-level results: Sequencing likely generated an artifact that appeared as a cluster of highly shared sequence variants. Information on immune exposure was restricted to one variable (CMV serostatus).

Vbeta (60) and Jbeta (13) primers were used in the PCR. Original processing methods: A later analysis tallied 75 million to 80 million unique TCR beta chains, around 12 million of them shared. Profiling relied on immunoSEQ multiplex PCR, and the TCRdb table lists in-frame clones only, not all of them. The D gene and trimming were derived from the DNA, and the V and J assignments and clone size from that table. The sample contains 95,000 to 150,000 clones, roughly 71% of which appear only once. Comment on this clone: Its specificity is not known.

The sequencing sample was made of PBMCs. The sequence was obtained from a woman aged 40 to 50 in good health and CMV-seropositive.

The CDR3 reads CASSSGYNEQFF. Here the CDR3 DNA reads TGTGCCAGCAGTAGCGGTTACAATGAGCAGTTCTTC. The chain employs TRBV11-2 and TRBJ2-1; the D gene is possibly TRBD2 (6 bases). CDR3 size: 12 residues. The germline V gene encodes CDR1 SGHAT and CDR2 FQNNGV. V shed 6 bases and J shed 4 bases, with 7 bases lying between them.